The T cell receptor beta chain described here comes from a study of T cells after yellow fever vaccination. This clonotype has a count of ten or more. One entry per CDR3 protein results from TCRdb running MiXCR on the 5' RACE reads. The data hold over 120,000 distinct CDR3 sequences, with about 7% observed a single time. The germline V gene has CDR1 ENHRY and CDR2 SYGVKD. The CDR3 runs to 19 residues. The trim removed 0 bases at V and 0 bases at J, leaving 7 bases unmatched. The genes are TRBV10-3 and TRBJ2-6, with 8 bases fitting TRBD1. The sample in question was CD4+ T cells sorted from PBMCs, obtained 10 days after the yellow fever booster vaccination. This sequence was found in a man aged 30-40 years who received the YFV17D yellow fever vaccine. CDR3 region: CAISESSGTGNSGANVLTF. In DNA form, the CDR3 reads TGTGCCATCAGTGAGTCATCCGGGACAGGTAACTCTGGGGCCAACGTCCTGACTTTC.